This T cell receptor (beta chain) was documented in a study of tumour-infiltrating T cells in Burkitt lymphoma. At the level of the study: Overall and progression-free survival were predicted by productive clonality.

Assay used: immunoSEQ multiplex PCR; TCRdb lists only in-frame clones, some missing. The sample records roughly 15,000 clones, around 80% being singletons. The germline gives CDR1 LNHDA, CDR2 SQIVND (reference sequence). V gave up 1 base and J gave up 3 bases, with 10 bases separating them. The CDR3 covers 15 residues. Sequenced material: tumor tissue. The chain employs TRBV19 and TRBJ2-1; tentative D call: TRBD2 (5 bases). The sequence came from a human donor with diffuse large B-cell lymphoma. In DNA form, the CDR3 reads TGTGCCAGTAGTATAGGGGGTAGCGTCTACAATGAGCAGTTCTTC. It codes for CASSIGGSVYNEQFF.